The entry that follows covers one TCR beta chain sequence. These data belong to a study of blood T cell repertoires in COVID-19. Across the study: Samples taken during acute and convalescent COVID-19 were collected in the United States, Italy and Spain. PBMCs, B-cell-depleted T cells, or T cells were the source of the cDNA or gDNA that made up the material.

This CDR3 region has 13 residues. CDR1 ENHRY and CDR2 SYGVKD come from the germline V gene. With V trimmed by 6 bases and J by 0 bases, 1 base remained unmatched. Original handling: The authors estimated nucleated cell counts from reference gene primer amplification. Data came from immunoSEQ multiplex PCR; TCRdb stores just in-frame clones and leaves some out. From that table come the V and J calls and clone size; the DNA was used to work out D and trimming. The profile covers tens of thousands of clones, with roughly 80% appearing a single time and approximately 30% taken by the ten largest. The sample consisted of peripheral blood. The chain carries TRBV10-3 and TRBJ2-5, with 7 nucleotides matching TRBD1. This receptor was taken from a woman in her sixties or seventies with acute or convalescent COVID-19. CDR3 protein: CAISGQDQETQYF. In DNA form, the CDR3 reads TGTGCCATCAGCGGACAGGACCAAGAGACCCAGTACTTC.